The source of this T cell receptor beta chain is a study of cytomegalovirus exposure and HLA in healthy donors. V was trimmed by 3 bases and J by 1 base, leaving 13 bases between them. Per germline, CDR1 SGDLS and CDR2 YYNGEE. The CDR3 length is 15 residues. Researchers ran the PCR with 60 Vbeta and 13 Jbeta primers. Sequenced by immunoSEQ multiplex PCR; TCRdb stores in-frame clones only, minus some. This sample yields 58,000 or so clones, of which 65% to 75% are seen a single time; 20% to 30% belongs to the top ten. The TCR comes from a middle-aged man in good health and CMV-seropositive. This chain joins TRBV9 and TRBJ2-5, with D perhaps TRBD1 (5 bases). The source material was PBMCs. CDR3 loop: CASSGRGISQETQYF. The CDR3 coding sequence is TGTGCCAGCAGCGGAAGGGGAATTTCCCAAGAGACCCAGTACTTC.